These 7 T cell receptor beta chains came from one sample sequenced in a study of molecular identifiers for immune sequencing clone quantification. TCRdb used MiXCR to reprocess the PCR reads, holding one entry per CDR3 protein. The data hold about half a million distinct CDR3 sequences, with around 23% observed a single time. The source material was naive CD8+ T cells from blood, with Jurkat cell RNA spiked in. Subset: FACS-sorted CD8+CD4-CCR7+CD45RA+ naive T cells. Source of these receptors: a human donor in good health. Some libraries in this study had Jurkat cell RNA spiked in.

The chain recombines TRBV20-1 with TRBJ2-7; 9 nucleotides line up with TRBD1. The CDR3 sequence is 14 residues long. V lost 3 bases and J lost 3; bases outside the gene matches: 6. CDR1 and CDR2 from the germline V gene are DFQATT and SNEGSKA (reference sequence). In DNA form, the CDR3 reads TGCAGTGCTAGCGAGACAGGGGGGTACTACGAGCAGTACTTC. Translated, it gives CSASETGGYYEQYF.

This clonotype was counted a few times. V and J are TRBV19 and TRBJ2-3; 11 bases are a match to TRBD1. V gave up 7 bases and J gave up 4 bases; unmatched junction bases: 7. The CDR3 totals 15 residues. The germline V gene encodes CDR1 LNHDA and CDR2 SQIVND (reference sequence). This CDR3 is CASTISDRGPDTQYF. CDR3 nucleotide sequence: TGTGCCAGTACCATTTCGGACAGGGGGCCAGATACGCAGTATTTT.

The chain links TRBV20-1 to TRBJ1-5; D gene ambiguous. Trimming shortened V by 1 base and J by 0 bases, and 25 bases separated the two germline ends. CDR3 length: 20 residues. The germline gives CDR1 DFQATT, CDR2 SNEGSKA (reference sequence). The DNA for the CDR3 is TGCAGTGCTAGAGCTTCGGACGATTTCACTTTGGCTAATAGCAATCAGCCCCAGCATTTT. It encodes CSARASDDFTLANSNQPQHF.

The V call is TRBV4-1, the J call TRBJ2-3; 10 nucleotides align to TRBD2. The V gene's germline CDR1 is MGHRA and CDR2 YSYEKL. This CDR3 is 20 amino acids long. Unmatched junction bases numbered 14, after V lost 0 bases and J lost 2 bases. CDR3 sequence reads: CASSQDWALAGGRFTDTQYF. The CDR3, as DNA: TGCGCCAGCAGCCAAGATTGGGCTTTAGCGGGGGGACGATTCACAGATACGCAGTATTTT.

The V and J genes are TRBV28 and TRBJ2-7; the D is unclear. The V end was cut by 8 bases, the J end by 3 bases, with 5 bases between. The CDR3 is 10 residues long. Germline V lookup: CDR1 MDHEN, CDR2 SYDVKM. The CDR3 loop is CASGDYEQYF. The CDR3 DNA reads TGTGCCAGCGGGGACTACGAGCAGTACTTC.

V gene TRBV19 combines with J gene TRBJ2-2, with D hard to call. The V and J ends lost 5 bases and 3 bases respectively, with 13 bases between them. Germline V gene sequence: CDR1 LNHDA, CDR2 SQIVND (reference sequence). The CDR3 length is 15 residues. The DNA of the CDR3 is TGTGCCAGTAGTCCCGGGTTTGTGCACACCGGGGAGCTGTTTTTT. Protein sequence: CASSPGFVHTGELFF.

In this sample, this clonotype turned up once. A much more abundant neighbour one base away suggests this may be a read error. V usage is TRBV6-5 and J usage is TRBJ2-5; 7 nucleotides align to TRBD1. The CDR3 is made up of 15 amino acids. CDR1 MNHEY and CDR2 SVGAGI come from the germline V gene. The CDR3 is CASSHSPGQQETQHF. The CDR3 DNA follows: TGTGCCAGCAGTCACAGCCCGGGACAGCAAGAGACCCAGCACTTC.